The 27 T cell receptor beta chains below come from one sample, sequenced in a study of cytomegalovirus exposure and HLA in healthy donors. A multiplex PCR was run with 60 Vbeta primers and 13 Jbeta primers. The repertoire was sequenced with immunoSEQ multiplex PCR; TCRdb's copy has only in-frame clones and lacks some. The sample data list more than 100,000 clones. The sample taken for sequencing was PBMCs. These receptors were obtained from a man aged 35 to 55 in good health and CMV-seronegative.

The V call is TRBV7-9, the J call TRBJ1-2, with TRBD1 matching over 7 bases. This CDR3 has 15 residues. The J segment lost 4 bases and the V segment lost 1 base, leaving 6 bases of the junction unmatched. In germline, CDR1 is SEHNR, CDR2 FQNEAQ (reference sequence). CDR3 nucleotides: TGTGCCAGCAGCTTAGAGGGACAGCCTTCCTATGGCTACACCTTC. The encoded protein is CASSLEGQPSYGYTF.

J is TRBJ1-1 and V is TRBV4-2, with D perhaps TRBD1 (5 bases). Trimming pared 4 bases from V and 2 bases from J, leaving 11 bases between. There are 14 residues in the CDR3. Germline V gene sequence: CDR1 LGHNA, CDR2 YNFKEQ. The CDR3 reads CASSPSTANTEAFF. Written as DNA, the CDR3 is TGTGCCAGCAGCCCCTCGACAGCCAACACTGAAGCTTTCTTT.

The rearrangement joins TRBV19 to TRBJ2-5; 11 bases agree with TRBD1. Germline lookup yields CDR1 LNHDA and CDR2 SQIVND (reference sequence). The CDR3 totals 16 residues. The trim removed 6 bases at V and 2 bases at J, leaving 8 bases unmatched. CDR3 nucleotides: TGTGCCAGTAGGCGATCGGACAGGGGGCAACAAGAGACCCAGTACTTC. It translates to CASRRSDRGQQETQYF.

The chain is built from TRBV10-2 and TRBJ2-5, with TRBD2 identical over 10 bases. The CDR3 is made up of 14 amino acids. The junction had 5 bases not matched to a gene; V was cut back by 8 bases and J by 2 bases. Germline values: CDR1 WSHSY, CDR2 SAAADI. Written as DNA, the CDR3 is TGCGCCAGCTATACTAGCGGGGCACAAGAGACCCAGTACTTC. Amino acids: CASYTSGAQETQYF.

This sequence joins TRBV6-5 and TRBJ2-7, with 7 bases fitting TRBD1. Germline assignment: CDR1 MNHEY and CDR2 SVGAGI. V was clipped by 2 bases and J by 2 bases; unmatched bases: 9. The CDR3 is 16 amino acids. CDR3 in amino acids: CASSYEGQPRAYEQYF. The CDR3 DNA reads TGTGCCAGCAGTTACGAGGGACAGCCGCGGGCCTACGAGCAGTACTTC.

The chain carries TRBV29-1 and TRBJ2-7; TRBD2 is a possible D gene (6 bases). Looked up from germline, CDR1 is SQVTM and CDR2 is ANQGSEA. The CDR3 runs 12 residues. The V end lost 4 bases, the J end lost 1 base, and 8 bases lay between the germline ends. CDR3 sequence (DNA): TGCAGCGTTGTAGCGGTGTCCTACGAGCAGTACTTC. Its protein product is CSVVAVSYEQYF.

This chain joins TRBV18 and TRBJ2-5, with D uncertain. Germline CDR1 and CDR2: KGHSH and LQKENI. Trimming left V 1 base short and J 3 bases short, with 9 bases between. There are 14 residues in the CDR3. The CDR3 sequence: CASSPRNREETQYF. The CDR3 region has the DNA TGTGCCAGCTCACCACGTAATCGGGAAGAGACCCAGTACTTC.

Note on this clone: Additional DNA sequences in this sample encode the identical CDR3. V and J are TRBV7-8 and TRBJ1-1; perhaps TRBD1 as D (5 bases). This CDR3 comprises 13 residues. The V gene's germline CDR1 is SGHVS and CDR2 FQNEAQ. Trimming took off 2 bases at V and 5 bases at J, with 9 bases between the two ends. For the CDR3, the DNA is TGTGCCAGCAGCTTAAGGGGTGGAACTGAAGCTTTCTTT. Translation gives CASSLRGGTEAFF.

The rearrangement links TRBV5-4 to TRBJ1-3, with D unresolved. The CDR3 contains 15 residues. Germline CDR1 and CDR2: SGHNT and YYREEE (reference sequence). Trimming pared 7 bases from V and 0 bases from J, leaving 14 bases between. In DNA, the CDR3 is TGTGCCAGCTCCCGAGGGCTCCCCTCTGGAAACACCATATATTTT. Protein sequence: CASSRGLPSGNTIYF.

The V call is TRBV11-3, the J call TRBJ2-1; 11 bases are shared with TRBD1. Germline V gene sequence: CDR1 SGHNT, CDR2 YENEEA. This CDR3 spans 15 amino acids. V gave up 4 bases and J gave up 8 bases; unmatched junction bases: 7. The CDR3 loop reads CASSSGQGAFDEQFF. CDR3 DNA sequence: TGTGCCAGCAGCTCCGGACAGGGGGCTTTCGATGAGCAGTTCTTC.

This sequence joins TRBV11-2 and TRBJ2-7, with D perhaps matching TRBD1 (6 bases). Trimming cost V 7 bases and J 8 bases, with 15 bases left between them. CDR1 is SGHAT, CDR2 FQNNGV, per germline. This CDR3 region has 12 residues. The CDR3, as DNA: TGTGCCAGCAACGAACAGGGTCCTCAGCAGTACTTC. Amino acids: CASNEQGPQQYF.

The CDR3 DNA follows: TGCGCCAGCAAACGTAACAGGGATTATGGCTACACCTTC. It codes for CASKRNRDYGYTF. The V and J genes are TRBV5-1 and TRBJ1-2, with a weak D call TRBD1 (6 bases). Per germline, CDR1 SGHRS and CDR2 YFSETQ. The CDR3 is made up of 13 amino acids. Trimming took 6 bases from V and 5 from J, leaving 14 bases between them.

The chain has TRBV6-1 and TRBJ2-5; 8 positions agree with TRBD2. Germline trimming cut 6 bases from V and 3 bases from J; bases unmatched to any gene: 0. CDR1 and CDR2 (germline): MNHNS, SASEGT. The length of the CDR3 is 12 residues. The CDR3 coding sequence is TGTGCCAGCAGGCGGGGGGAAGAGACCCAGTACTTC. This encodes CASRRGEETQYF.

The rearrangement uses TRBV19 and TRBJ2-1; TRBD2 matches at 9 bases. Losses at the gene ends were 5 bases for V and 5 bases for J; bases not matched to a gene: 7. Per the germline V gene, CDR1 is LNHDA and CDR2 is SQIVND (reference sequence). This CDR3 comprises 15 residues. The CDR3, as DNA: TGTGCCAGTAGTTCGGTTAGCGGGGGAAACAATGAGCAGTTCTTC. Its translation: CASSSVSGGNNEQFF.

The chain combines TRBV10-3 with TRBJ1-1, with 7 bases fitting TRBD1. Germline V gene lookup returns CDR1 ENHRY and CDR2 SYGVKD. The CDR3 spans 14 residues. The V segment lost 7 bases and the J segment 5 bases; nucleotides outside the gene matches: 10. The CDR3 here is CAINGDSLGTEAFF. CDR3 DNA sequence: TGTGCCATCAACGGGGACAGCCTGGGGACTGAAGCTTTCTTT.

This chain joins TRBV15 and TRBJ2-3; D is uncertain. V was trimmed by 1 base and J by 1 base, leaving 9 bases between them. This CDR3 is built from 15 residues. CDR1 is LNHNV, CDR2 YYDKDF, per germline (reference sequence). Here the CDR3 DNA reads TGTGCCACCAGCAGAGGAGAAAGTGGCACAGATACGCAGTATTTT. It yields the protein CATSRGESGTDTQYF.

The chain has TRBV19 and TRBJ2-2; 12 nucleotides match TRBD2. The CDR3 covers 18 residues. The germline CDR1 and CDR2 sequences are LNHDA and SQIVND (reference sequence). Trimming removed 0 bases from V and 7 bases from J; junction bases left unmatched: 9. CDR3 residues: CASSIDPLAGGRHGELFF. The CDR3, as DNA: TGTGCCAGTAGTATAGATCCCCTAGCGGGGGGGCGACACGGGGAGCTGTTTTTT.

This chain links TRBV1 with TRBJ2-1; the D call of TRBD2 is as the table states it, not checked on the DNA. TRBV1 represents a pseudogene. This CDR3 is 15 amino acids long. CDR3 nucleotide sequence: TGCACCAGCAGCCAAAAACTAGCTTCGTACAATGAGCAGTTCTTC. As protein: CTSSQKLASYNEQFF.

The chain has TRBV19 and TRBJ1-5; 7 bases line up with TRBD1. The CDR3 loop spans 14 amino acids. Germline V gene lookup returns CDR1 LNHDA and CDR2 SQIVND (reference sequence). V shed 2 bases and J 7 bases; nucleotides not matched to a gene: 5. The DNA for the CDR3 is TGTGCCAGTAGTATAAGGGGACAGCAACAGCCCCAGCATTTT. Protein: CASSIRGQQQPQHF.

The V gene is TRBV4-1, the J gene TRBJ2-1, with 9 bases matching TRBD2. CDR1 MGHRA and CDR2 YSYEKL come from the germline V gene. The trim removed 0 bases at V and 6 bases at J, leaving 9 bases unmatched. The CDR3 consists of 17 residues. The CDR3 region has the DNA TGCGCCAGCAGCCAAGATTGGGGGGCTAGCGGGGCCAATGAGCAGTTCTTC. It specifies CASSQDWGASGANEQFF.

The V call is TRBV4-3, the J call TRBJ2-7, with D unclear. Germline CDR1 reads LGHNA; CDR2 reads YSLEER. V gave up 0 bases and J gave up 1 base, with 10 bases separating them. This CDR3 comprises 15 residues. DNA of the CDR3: TGCGCCAGCAGCCAAGATCACAGTACGTCCTACGAGCAGTACTTC. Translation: CASSQDHSTSYEQYF.

The CDR3 DNA reads TGTGCCAGCAGTGTTTCATACGAGCAGTACTTC. Its protein is CASSVSYEQYF. The rearrangement uses TRBV2 and TRBJ2-7; no clear D gene. Germline V gene sequence: CDR1 SNHLY, CDR2 FYNNEI. The CDR3 is 11 amino acids. The V end was cut by 4 bases, the J end by 4 bases, with 5 bases between.

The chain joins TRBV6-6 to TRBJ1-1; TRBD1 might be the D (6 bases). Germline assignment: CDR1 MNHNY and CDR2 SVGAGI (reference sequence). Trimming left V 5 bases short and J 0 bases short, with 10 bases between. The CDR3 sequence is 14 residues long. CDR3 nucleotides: TGTGCCAGCAGTAAGGGACAATTGAACACTGAAGCTTTCTTT. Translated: CASSKGQLNTEAFF.

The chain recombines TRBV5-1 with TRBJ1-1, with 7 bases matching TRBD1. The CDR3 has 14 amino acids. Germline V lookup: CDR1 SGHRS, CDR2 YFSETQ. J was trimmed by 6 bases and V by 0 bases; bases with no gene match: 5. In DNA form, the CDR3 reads TGCGCCAGCAGCTTGGTGGCAGGGGGGTCTGAAGCTTTCTTT. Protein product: CASSLVAGGSEAFF.

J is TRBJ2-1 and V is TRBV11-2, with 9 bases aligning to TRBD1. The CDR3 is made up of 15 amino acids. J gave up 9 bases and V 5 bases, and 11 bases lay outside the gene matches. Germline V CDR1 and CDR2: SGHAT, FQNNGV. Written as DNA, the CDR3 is TGTGCCAGCAGCCTAACCGGGACAGGGCATACTGAGCAGTTCTTC. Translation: CASSLTGTGHTEQFF. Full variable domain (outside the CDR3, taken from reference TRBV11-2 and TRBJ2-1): EAGVAQSPRYKIIEKRQSVAFWCNPISGHATLYWYQQILGQGPKLLIQFQNNGVVDDSQLPKDRFSAERLKGVDSTLKIQPAKLEDSAVYLCASSLTGTGHTEQFFGPGTRLTVL.

The CDR3 is CAGTQGASYGYTF. The CDR3 DNA reads TGTGCCGGAACCCAGGGGGCGAGCTATGGCTACACCTTC. The genes are TRBV2 and TRBJ1-2, with 8 bases aligning to TRBD1. Looked up from germline, CDR1 is SNHLY and CDR2 is FYNNEI. The CDR3 consists of 13 residues. The trim removed 11 bases at V and 4 bases at J, leaving 9 bases unmatched.

The CDR3: CASSLAGDRVLGYTF. CDR3 bases: TGCGCCAGCAGCCTGGCGGGGGACAGGGTGCTTGGCTACACCTTC. The chain is built from TRBV5-1 and TRBJ1-2; 9 bases are shared with TRBD1. Germline V gives CDR1 SGHRS, CDR2 YFSETQ. The V segment lost 4 bases and the J segment 7 bases; nucleotides outside the gene matches: 11. This CDR3 is built from 15 residues.